These 23 T cell receptor beta chains were all obtained from the same sample, sequenced in a study of blood T cell repertoires in COVID-19. The assay was immunoSEQ multiplex PCR, and TCRdb's table has in-frame clones only and misses some. The sample shows under 200,000 clones, roughly 85% of them seen only once. Sequenced: peripheral blood. The source of these receptors is a man between 60 and 75 years old with active or convalescent COVID-19.

This chain uses TRBV5-1 with TRBJ1-2, with 11 bases lining up with TRBD1. V shed 3 bases and J 6 bases; nucleotides not matched to a gene: 1. Germline values: CDR1 SGHRS, CDR2 YFSETQ. The CDR3 loop spans 13 amino acids. The CDR3 bases are TGCGCCAGCAGCTCGGACAGGGGGCATGGCTACACCTTC. It encodes CASSSDRGHGYTF. Based on the CDR3 plus reference TRBV5-1 and TRBJ1-2, the full variable domain is KAGVTQTPRYLIKTRGQQVTLSCSPISGHRSVSWYQQTPGQGLQFLFEYFSETQRNKGNFPGRFSGRQFSNSRSEMNVSTLELGDSALYLCASSSDRGHGYTFGSGTRLTVV.

The rearrangement links TRBV4-1 to TRBJ2-5; 8 nucleotides align to TRBD1. V lost 1 base to trimming and J lost 7 bases; unmatched junction nucleotides: 11. This CDR3 is built from 16 residues. Looked up from germline, CDR1 is MGHRA and CDR2 is YSYEKL. The CDR3 reads CASSQAAADRVGTQYF. The CDR3 nucleotides read TGCGCCAGCAGCCAAGCGGCCGCGGACAGGGTGGGGACCCAGTACTTC.

This chain links TRBV5-6 with TRBJ1-3; 11 bases are shared with TRBD1. Germline V CDR1 and CDR2: SGHDT, YYEEEE. Trimming at V came to 4 bases and at J to 7 bases, leaving 4 bases not matched to a gene. This CDR3 has 14 amino acids. For the CDR3, the DNA is TGTGCCAGCAGCCCAAGGACAGGGGGCAACACCATATATTTT. Its translation: CASSPRTGGNTIYF.

The chain uses TRBV3-1 (or the pseudogene TRBV3-2) and TRBJ2-2; the D gene is possibly TRBD1 (6 bases). Between the trimmed V and J ends, which lost 6 bases and 6 bases, there was a span of 8 bases. The CDR3 contains 12 residues. Germline-derived CDR1 and CDR2 are LGHDT and YNNKEL (reference sequence). Here the CDR3 reads CASRQGPGELFF. The CDR3 DNA reads as TGTGCCAGCAGACAGGGCCCCGGGGAGCTGTTTTTT.

The CDR3 DNA reads TGTGCCAGCAGAAGCGCCACCACAGATACGCAGTATTTT. Protein sequence: CASRSATTDTQYF. The rearrangement uses TRBV6-5 and TRBJ2-3; D gene uncertain. Germline V lookup: CDR1 MNHEY, CDR2 SVGAGI. CDR3 length: 13 amino acids. The V gene lost 6 bases and the J gene lost 2 bases, with 9 bases spanning the gap.

In its sample, this clone was seen once. The chain combines TRBV10-3 with TRBJ2-1; 8 positions match TRBD2. The V and J ends lost 7 bases and 1 base, in that order; junction bases with no gene match: 0. CDR3 length: 13 residues. From germline, CDR1 is ENHRY and CDR2 SYGVKD. The CDR3 region is CAITGGSYNEQFF. The DNA of the CDR3 is TGTGCCATCACGGGGGGGTCCTACAATGAGCAGTTCTTC.

The genes are TRBV2 and TRBJ1-1; D perhaps matches TRBD1 (6 bases). In germline, CDR1 is SNHLY, CDR2 FYNNEI. The V gene lost 6 bases and the J gene lost 4 bases, with 15 bases spanning the gap. This CDR3 has 14 residues. As DNA, the CDR3 is TGTGCCAGCAGGGTGGACAGAGTCCCCACTGAAGCTTTCTTT. This gives the protein CASRVDRVPTEAFF.

The chain couples TRBV7-8 to TRBJ2-7; D perhaps matches TRBD1 (6 bases). This CDR3 is 14 amino acids long. In germline, CDR1 is SGHVS, CDR2 FQNEAQ. Trimming removed 5 bases at V and 2 bases at J, with 13 bases between. The CDR3 loop reads CASSPRTVTYEQYF. CDR3 coding DNA: TGTGCCAGCAGCCCACGGACAGTCACCTACGAGCAGTACTTC.

V is TRBV5-1 and J is TRBJ1-4; 8 nucleotides match TRBD1. V was pared by 0 bases and J by 6 bases, with 7 bases of the junction left unmatched. This CDR3 has 16 amino acids. Germline loops: CDR1 SGHRS, CDR2 YFSETQ. In DNA form, the CDR3 reads TGCGCCAGCAGCTTGGGAACAGGGGGTCGGTATGAAAAACTGTTTTTT. Translating gives CASSLGTGGRYEKLFF.

V and J are TRBV7-9 and TRBJ1-1, with 8 bases matching TRBD1. The CDR3 has 12 amino acids. The trim removed 5 bases at V and 10 bases at J, leaving 6 bases unmatched. Germline V gives CDR1 SEHNR, CDR2 FQNEAQ (reference sequence). The CDR3: CASSEDRVGAFF. The CDR3 DNA reads TGTGCCAGCAGCGAGGACAGGGTTGGAGCTTTCTTT.

This clone has just a few counts. The V call is TRBV7-3, the J call TRBJ2-1, with TRBD2 as a possible D gene (5 bases). V was trimmed by 1 base and J by 2 bases, leaving 9 bases between them. The CDR3 extends over 15 amino acids. Germline V gives CDR1 SGHTA, CDR2 FQGTGA. CDR3 amino acids: CASSLIDSAYNEQFF. Written as DNA, the CDR3 is TGTGCCAGCAGCTTAATTGATAGCGCCTACAATGAGCAGTTCTTC.

This sequence joins TRBV3-1 (or the pseudogene TRBV3-2) and TRBJ1-6; possible D gene TRBD1, 5 bases. The V gene lost 4 bases and the J gene lost 12 bases, with 7 bases spanning the gap. Germline V lookup: CDR1 LGHDT, CDR2 YNNKEL (reference sequence). The CDR3 runs to 11 residues. The CDR3 nucleotides are TGTGCCAGCAGCCCGGGGGGACCCCTCCACTTT. Translating gives CASSPGGPLHF.

This chain connects TRBV11-1 to TRBJ2-5; 7 positions match TRBD1. The J segment lost 4 bases and the V segment lost 2 bases, leaving 4 bases of the junction unmatched. CDR3 length: 14 residues. Germline CDR1 and CDR2: SGHAT and FQDESV (reference sequence). CDR3 region: CASSLTTGSETQYF. In DNA, the CDR3 is TGTGCCAGCAGCTTAACGACAGGGTCAGAGACCCAGTACTTC. Drawing the rest from reference TRBV11-1 and TRBJ2-5, the complete variable domain is EAEVAQSPRYKITEKSQAVAFWCDPISGHATLYWYRQILGQGPELLVQFQDESVVDDSQLPKDRFSAERLKGVDSTLKIQPAELGDSAMYLCASSLTTGSETQYFGPGTRLLVL.

The chain links TRBV28 to TRBJ1-2; the match to TRBD1 covers 7 bases. Unmatched junction bases numbered 10, after V lost 7 bases and J lost 2 bases. Germline V gene lookup returns CDR1 MDHEN and CDR2 SYDVKM. The CDR3 totals 15 residues. The CDR3 DNA sequence: TGTGCCAGCAATTCACAGGGGACGGAGAACTATGGCTACACCTTC. It is translated as CASNSQGTENYGYTF.

The V gene is TRBV19, the J gene TRBJ1-1; D may be TRBD1 (5 bases). The CDR3 length is 19 residues. Germline CDR1 reads LNHDA; CDR2 reads SQIVND (reference sequence). The V end was cut by 3 bases, the J end by 0 bases, with 23 bases between. DNA of the CDR3: TGTGCCAGTAGTATTTCGCTGGGAGGGGCCAGACTACTGAACACTGAAGCTTTCTTT. Its protein product is CASSISLGGARLLNTEAFF.

This clone showed up just a few times. The rearrangement uses TRBV6-5 and TRBJ2-5; no clear D gene. This CDR3 comprises 12 residues. Per the germline V gene, CDR1 is MNHEY and CDR2 is SVGAGI. Trimming pared 5 bases from V and 5 bases from J, leaving 9 bases between. The CDR3 DNA reads as TGTGCCAGCAGTAACCCCCAGGAGACCCAGTACTTC. Amino acids: CASSNPQETQYF.

This clone was detected only a few times. The rearrangement uses TRBV9 and TRBJ1-2; no clear D. Germline CDR1 SGDLS, CDR2 YYNGEE. V was cut by 0 bases and J by 4 bases, with 10 bases left in between. The length of the CDR3 is 14 residues. In DNA form, the CDR3 reads TGTGCCAGCAGCGTAGGACATTCGGCCTATGGCTACACCTTC. It specifies CASSVGHSAYGYTF.

V usage is TRBV5-4 and J usage is TRBJ2-6, with TRBD2 matching 11 bases. The CDR3 contains 18 residues. Germline trimming cut 4 bases from V and 0 bases from J; bases unmatched to any gene: 6. Germline CDR1 and CDR2: SGHNT and YYREEE (reference sequence). CDR3 nucleotides: TGTGCCAGCAGCCGAGCTAGCGGGGGGTCCTCTGGGGCCAACGTCCTGACTTTC. Its protein is CASSRASGGSSGANVLTF. The full variable domain, in which reference TRBV5-4 and TRBJ2-6 provide the parts outside the CDR3, is ETGVTQSPTHLIKTRGQQVTLRCSSQSGHNTVSWYQQALGQGPQFIFQYYREEENGRGNFPPRFSGLQFPNYSSELNVNALELDDSALYLCASSRASGGSSGANVLTFGAGSRLTVL.

This clone was found once. The rearrangement uses TRBV21-1 and TRBJ1-5; TRBD1 is taken as the D call from the table, unchecked against the DNA. TRBV21-1 corresponds to a pseudogene. This CDR3 is built from 14 residues. The CDR3 DNA is TGTGCCAGCAGCATAAGACAGGGAAACCAGCCCCAGCATTTT. Its translation is CASSIRQGNQPQHF.

This chain joins TRBV9 and TRBJ1-1, with D maybe TRBD1 (5 bases). The ends were cut back, 5 bases at V and 2 bases at J, with 16 bases in the middle. The CDR3 runs 15 residues. Per the germline V gene, CDR1 is SGDLS and CDR2 is YYNGEE. This chain's CDR3 is CASSRGGRSNTEAFF. CDR3 sequence (DNA): TGTGCCAGCAGTCGGGGGGGACGCTCAAACACTGAAGCTTTCTTT.

This sequence joins TRBV27 and TRBJ2-5, with D tentatively TRBD1 (5 bases). Trimming removed 6 bases at V and 1 base at J, with 9 bases between. Germline V gene sequence: CDR1 MNHEY, CDR2 SMNVEV (reference sequence). The CDR3 totals 13 residues. CDR3 in DNA: TGTGCCAGCAGCGTCAGGGTCCAAGAGACCCAGTACTTC. Its protein product is CASSVRVQETQYF.

The gene calls are TRBV5-5 and TRBJ1-5, with D unresolved. The germline V and J ends were trimmed by 0 bases and 0 bases, with 13 bases remaining between them. CDR3 length: 17 amino acids. Germline CDR1 SGHKS, CDR2 YYEKEE (reference sequence). The CDR3 reads CASSLVGSLSSNQPQHF. The DNA of the CDR3 is TGTGCCAGCAGCTTGGTCGGGAGTCTCTCTAGCAATCAGCCCCAGCATTTT.

The chain joins TRBV25-1 to TRBJ1-4, with TRBD1 matching 8 bases. Trimming at V came to 0 bases and at J to 7 bases, leaving 4 bases not matched to a gene. In germline, CDR1 is MGHDK, CDR2 SYGVNS. This CDR3 has 15 amino acids. CDR3 nucleotides: TGTGCCAGCAGTGAATACACAGGGGGGAGTGAAAAACTGTTTTTT. Its protein product is CASSEYTGGSEKLFF.